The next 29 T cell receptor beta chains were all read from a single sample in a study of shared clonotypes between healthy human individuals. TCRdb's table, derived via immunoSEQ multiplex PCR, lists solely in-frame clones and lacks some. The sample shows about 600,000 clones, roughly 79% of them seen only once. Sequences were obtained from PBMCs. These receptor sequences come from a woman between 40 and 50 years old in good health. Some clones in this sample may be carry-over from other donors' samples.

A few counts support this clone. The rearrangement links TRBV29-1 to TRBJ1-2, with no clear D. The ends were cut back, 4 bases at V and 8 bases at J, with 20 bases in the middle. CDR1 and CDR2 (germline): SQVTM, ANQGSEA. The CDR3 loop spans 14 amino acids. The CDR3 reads CSVVVSVPSRGYTF. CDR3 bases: TGCAGCGTTGTCGTGAGCGTCCCCAGCCGGGGCTACACCTTC.

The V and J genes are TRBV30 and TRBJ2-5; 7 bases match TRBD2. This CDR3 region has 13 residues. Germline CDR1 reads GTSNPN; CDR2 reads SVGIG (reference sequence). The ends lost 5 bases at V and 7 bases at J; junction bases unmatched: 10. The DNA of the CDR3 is TGTGCCTGGGCCCAGCGGGGCGGGGGGACCCAGTACTTC. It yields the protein CAWAQRGGGTQYF.

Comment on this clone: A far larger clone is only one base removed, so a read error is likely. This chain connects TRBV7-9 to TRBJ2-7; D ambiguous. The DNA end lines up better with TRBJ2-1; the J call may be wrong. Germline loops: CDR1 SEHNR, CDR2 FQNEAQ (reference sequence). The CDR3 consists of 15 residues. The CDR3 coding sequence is TGTGCCAGCAGCTTAGTCCCAGAGGCCTACAATGAGCAGTTCTTC. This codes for CASSLVPEAYNEQFF.

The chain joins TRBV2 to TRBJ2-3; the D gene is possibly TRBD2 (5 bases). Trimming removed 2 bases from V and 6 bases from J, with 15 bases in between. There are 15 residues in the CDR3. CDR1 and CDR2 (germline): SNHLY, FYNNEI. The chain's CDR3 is CASSESVGGVDTQYF. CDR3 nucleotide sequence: TGTGCCAGCAGTGAATCAGTTGGAGGTGTGGATACGCAGTATTTT.

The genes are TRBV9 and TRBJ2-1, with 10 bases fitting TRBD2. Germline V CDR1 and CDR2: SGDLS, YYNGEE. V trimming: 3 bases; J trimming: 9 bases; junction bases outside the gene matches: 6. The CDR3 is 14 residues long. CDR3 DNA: TGTGCCAGCAGCGATAGGACTAGCGGCCGTGAGCAGTTCTTC. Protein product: CASSDRTSGREQFF. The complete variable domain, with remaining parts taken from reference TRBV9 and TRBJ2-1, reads DSGVTQTPKHLITATGQRVTLRCSPRSGDLSVYWYQQSLDQGLQFLIQYYNGEERAKGNILERFSAQQFPDLHSELNLSSLELGDSALYFCASSDRTSGREQFFGPGTRLTVL.

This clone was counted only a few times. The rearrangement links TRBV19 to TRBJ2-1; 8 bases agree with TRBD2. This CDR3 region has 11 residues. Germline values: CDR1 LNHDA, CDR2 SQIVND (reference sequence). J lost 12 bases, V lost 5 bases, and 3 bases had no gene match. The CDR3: CASSGGLAQFF. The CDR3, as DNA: TGTGCCAGTAGTGGTGGACTAGCGCAGTTCTTC.

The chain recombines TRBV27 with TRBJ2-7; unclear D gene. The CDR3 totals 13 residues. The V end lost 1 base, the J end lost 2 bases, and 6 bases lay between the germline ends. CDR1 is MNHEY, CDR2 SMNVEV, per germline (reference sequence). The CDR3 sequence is CASSLLGPYEQYF. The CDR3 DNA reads TGTGCCAGCAGTTTATTGGGCCCCTACGAGCAGTACTTC.

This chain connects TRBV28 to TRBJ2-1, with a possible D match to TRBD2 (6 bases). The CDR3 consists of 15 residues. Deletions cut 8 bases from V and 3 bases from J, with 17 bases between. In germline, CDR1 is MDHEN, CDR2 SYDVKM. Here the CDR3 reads CASQLRTGDYNEQFF. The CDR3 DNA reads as TGTGCCAGCCAATTGAGGACGGGGGACTACAATGAGCAGTTCTTC.

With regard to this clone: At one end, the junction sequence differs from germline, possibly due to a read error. The DNA for the CDR3 is TGTGCCAGCAGCTACCCGAGGTCTAACTATGGCTACAACTTC. Protein: CASSYPRSNYGYNF. The V and J genes are TRBV5-4 and TRBJ1-2; D uncertain. This CDR3 contains 14 residues. The germline CDR1 and CDR2 sequences are SGHNT and YYREEE (reference sequence).

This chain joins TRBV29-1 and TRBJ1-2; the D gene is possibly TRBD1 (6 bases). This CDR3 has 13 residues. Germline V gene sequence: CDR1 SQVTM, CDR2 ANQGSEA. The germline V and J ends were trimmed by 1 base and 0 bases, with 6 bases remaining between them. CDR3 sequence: CSVEGTANYGYTF. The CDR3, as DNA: TGCAGCGTTGAAGGGACAGCTAACTATGGCTACACCTTC.

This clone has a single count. This CDR3 is CASRPMVGKLFF. CDR3 nucleotide sequence: TGTGCCAGCAGGCCTATGGTGGGAAAACTGTTTTTT. V is TRBV28 and J is TRBJ1-4; no firm D call. The germline CDR1 and CDR2 sequences are MDHEN and SYDVKM. V shed 6 bases and J shed 10 bases, with 12 bases lying between them. CDR3 length: 12 amino acids.

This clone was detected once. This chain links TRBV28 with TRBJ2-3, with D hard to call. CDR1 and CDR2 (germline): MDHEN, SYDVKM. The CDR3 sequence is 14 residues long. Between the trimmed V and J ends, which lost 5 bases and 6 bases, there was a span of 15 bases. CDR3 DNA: TGTGCCAGCAGTAAATCCATAGGCGGTGATACGCAGTATTTT. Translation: CASSKSIGGDTQYF.

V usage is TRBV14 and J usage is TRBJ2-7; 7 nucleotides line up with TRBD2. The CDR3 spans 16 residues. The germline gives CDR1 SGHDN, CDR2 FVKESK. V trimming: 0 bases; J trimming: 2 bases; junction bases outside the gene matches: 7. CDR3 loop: CASSQDGGGWAYEQYF. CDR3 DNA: TGTGCCAGCAGCCAAGATGGCGGGGGATGGGCCTACGAGCAGTACTTC.

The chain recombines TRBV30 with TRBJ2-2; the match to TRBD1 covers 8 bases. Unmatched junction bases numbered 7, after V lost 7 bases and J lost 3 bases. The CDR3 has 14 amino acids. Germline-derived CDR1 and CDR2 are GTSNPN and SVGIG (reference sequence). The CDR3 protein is CALNRGYHTGELFF. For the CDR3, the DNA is TGTGCCTTAAACAGGGGGTACCACACCGGGGAGCTGTTTTTT. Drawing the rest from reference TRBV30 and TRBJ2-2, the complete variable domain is SQTIHQWPATLVQPVGSPLSLECTVEGTSNPNLYWYRQAAGRGLQLLFYSVGIGQISSEVPQNLSASRPQDRQFILSSKKLLLSDSGFYLCALNRGYHTGELFFGEGSRLTVL.

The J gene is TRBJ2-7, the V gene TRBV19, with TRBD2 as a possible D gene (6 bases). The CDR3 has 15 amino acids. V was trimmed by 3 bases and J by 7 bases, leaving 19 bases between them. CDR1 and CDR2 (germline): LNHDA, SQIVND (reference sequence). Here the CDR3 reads CASSMVSPRGGEQYF. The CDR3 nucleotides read TGTGCCAGTAGTATGGTTTCCCCCAGAGGAGGGGAGCAGTACTTC.

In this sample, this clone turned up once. The CDR3 here is CALSIRTSGSYEQYF. The CDR3 DNA reads TGTGCCTTATCCATTAGGACTAGCGGCTCCTACGAGCAGTACTTC. V usage is TRBV30 and J usage is TRBJ2-7, with 10 bases identical to TRBD2. V trimming: 7 bases; J trimming: 0 bases; junction bases outside the gene matches: 9. The CDR3 is 15 residues long. CDR1 and CDR2 from the germline V gene are GTSNPN and SVGIG (reference sequence).

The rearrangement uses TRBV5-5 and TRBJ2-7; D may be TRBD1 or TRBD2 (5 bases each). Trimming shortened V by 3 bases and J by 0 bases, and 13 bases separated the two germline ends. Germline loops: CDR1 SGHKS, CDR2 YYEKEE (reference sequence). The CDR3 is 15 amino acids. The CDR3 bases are TGTGCCAGCAGCTCCTCGGGACGGGTCTCCTACGAGCAGTACTTC. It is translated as CASSSSGRVSYEQYF.

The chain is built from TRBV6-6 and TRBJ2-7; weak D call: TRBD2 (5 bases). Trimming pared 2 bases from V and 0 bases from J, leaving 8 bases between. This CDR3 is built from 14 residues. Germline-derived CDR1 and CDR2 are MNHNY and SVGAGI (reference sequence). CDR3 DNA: TGTGCCAGCAGTTACGACTACAACTCCTACGAGCAGTACTTC. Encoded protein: CASSYDYNSYEQYF.

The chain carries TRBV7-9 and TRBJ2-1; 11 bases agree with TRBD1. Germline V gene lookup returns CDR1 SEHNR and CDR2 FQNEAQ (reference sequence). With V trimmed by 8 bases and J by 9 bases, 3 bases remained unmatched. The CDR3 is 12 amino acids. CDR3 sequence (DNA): TGTGCCAGCGTCGGACAGGGGGCTGAGCAGTTCTTC. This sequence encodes CASVGQGAEQFF.

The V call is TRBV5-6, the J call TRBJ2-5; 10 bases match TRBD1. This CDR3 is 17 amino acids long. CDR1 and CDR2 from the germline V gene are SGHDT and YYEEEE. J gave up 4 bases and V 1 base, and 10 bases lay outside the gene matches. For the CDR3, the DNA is TGTGCCAGCAGCTTGTCCACGGGACAGGGGCTCCCAGAGACCCAGTACTTC. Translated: CASSLSTGQGLPETQYF.

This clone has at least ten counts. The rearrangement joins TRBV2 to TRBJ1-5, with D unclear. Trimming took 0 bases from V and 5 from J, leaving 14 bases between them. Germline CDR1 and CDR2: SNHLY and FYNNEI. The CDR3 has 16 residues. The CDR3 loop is CASSEARAITDQPQHF. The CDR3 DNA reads TGTGCCAGCAGTGAAGCGCGGGCCATTACCGATCAGCCCCAGCATTTT.

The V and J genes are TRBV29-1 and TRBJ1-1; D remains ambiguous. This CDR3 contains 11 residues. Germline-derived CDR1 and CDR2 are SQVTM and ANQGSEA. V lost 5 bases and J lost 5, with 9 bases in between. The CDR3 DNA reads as TGCAGCGTTCTTGTTTGGACTGAAGCTTTCTTT. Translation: CSVLVWTEAFF.

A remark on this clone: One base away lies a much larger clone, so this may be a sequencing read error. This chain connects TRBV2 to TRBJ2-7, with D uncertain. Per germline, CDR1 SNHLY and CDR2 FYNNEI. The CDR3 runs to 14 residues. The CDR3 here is CASSAEQNSYERYF. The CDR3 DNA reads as TGTGCCAGCAGTGCGGAACAGAACTCCTACGAGCGGTACTTC.

The chain's CDR3 is CAWKDAGGQYF. The CDR3 DNA reads TGTGCCTGGAAGGATGCGGGGGGGCAGTACTTC. The V call is TRBV30, the J call TRBJ2-7; TRBD2 aligns across 8 bases. Germline-derived CDR1 and CDR2 are GTSNPN and SVGIG (reference sequence). With 4 bases clipped from V and 9 bases from J, the junction kept 5 bases outside the gene matches. The CDR3 sequence is 11 residues long.

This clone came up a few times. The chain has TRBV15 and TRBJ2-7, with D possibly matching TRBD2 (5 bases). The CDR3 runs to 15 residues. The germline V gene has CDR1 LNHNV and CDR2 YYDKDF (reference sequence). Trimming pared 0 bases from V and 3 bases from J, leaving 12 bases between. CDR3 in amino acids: CATSRDPGSGYEQYF. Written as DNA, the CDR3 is TGTGCCACCAGCAGAGACCCGGGGTCGGGCTACGAGCAGTACTTC.

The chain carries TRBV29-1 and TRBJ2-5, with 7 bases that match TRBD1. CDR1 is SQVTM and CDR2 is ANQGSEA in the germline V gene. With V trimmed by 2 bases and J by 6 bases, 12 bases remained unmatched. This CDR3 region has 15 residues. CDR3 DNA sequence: TGCAGCGTTGAACGAGGGGGCGCCGGTCCGCAGACCCAGTACTTC. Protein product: CSVERGGAGPQTQYF.

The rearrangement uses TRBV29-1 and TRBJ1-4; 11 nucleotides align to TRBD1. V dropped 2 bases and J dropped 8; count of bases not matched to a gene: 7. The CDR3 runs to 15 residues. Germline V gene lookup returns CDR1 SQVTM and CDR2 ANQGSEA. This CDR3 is CSVESPGTGGEKLFF. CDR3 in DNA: TGCAGCGTTGAATCCCCCGGGACAGGGGGGGAAAAACTGTTTTTT. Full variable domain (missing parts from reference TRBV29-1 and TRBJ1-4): SAVISQKPSRDICQRGTSLTIQCQVDSQVTMMFWYRQQPGQSLTLIATANQGSEATYESGFVIDKFPISRPNLTFSTLTVSNMSPEDSSIYLCSVESPGTGGEKLFFGSGTQLSVL.

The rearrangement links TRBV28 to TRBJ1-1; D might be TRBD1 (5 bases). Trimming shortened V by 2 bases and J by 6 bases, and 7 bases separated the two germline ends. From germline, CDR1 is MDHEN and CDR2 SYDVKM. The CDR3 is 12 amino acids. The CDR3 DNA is TGTGCCAGCAGTTTAGACAGCCCTGAAGCTTTCTTT. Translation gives CASSLDSPEAFF.

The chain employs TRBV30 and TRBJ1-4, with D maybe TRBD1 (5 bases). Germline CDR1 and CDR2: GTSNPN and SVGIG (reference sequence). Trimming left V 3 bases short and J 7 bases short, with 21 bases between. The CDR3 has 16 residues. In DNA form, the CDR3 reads TGTGCCTGGAGCCCGATACCGACGGGCAGGGTTGAAAAACTGTTTTTT. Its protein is CAWSPIPTGRVEKLFF. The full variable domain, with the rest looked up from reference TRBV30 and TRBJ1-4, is SQTIHQWPATLVQPVGSPLSLECTVEGTSNPNLYWYRQAAGRGLQLLFYSVGIGQISSEVPQNLSASRPQDRQFILSSKKLLLSDSGFYLCAWSPIPTGRVEKLFFGSGTQLSVL.